This paragraph covers one T cell receptor (beta chain) sequence. In germline, CDR1 is SEHNR, CDR2 FQNEAQ (reference sequence). Trimming removed 1 base from V and 1 base from J, with 7 bases in between. The CDR3 contains 14 residues. These data are taken from a study of blood T cell repertoires in COVID-19. The overall study: The study drew acute and convalescent COVID-19 samples from the United States, Italy and Spain. The analysed material was cDNA or gDNA that came from T cells, B-cell-depleted T cells, or PBMCs.

In the authors' methods: Cell counts per sample came from amplifying reference gene primers. Sequencing was performed with immunoSEQ multiplex PCR; in TCRdb, only in-frame clones are kept and a portion is missing. D and trimming come from the DNA, and the V and J calls and clone size come from that table. The sample shows 150,000 to 200,000 clones, roughly 91% of them seen only once. The sequencing input was peripheral blood. The receptor was isolated from a human donor in a cohort sampled during active COVID-19. The J gene is TRBJ1-1, the V gene TRBV7-9; unclear D gene. This CDR3 reads CASSLDLSNTEAFF. CDR3 sequence (DNA): TGTGCCAGCAGCTTAGATCTGTCGAACACTGAAGCTTTCTTT.